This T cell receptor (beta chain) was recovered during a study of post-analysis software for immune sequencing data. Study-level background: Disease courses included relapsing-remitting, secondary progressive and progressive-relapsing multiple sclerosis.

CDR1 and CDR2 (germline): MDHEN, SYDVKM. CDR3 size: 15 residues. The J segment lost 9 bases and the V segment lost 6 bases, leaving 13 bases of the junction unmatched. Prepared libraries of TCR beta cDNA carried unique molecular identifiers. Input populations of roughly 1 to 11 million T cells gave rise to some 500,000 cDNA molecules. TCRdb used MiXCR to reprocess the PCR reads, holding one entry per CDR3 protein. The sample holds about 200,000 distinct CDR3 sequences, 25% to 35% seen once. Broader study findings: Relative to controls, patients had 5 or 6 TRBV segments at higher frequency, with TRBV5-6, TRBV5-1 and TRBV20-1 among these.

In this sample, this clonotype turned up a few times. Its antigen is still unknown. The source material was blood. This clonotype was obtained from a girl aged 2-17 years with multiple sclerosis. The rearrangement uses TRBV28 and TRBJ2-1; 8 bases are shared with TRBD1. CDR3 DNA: TGTGCCAGCAGACGCCCGGGACAGGTTCGAGGTGAGCAGTTCTTC. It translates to CASRRPGQVRGEQFF.